This TCR beta chain was obtained from a study of T cells in Graves' hyperthyroidism and ophthalmopathy. Whole-study findings and limits: Most expanded thyroid clonotypes above 0.001 also appeared in blood.

This clonotype has at least ten counts. No antigen is known for it. The CDR3 regions of TCR beta were amplified from RNA transcripts. A first-round RT-PCR of the TCR CDR3 used the HTBI primer set. MiXCR was run by TCRdb on the multiplex PCR reads, yielding one entry per CDR3 protein. The table has some 500,000 distinct CDR3 sequences, roughly 25% seen once. Pregnant or lactating patients were excluded, as were those with uncontrolled infection or other autoimmune disease. Trimming cost V 5 bases and J 2 bases, with 9 bases left between them. From germline, CDR1 is SGHAT and CDR2 FQNNGV. CDR3 length: 13 amino acids.

This TCR was recovered from a woman aged 25 to 45 with Graves' ophthalmopathy. The genes are TRBV11-2 and TRBJ1-1; D is uncertain. Sequenced: blood. CDR3 protein: CASSRAGNTEAFF. In nucleotides, the CDR3 is TGTGCCAGCAGCCGGGCGGGCAACACTGAAGCTTTCTTT.